This T cell receptor beta chain derives from a study of breast tumors, draining lymph nodes, adjacent tissues. Germline V gene data show CDR1 as SGDLS and CDR2 as YYNGEE. CDR3 size: 14 residues. V shed 4 bases and J shed 2 bases, with 11 bases lying between them. The lymph nodes were axillary draining lymph nodes from breast cancer patients. General study points: Compared with basal-like, luminal-like tumors shared significantly more repertoire with nontumor tissue. Data only fit, rather than demonstrated, lymph node origin of most tumor T cells. Tumors had less TCR diversity than lymph nodes, more than nontumor tissue. Data fit most tumor T cells coming from lymph node, expanding in tumor.

This clonotype was counted many times. Its specificity is unknown. TCRdb itself ran the multiplex PCR reads through MiXCR, one entry per CDR3 protein. The table has more than 100,000 distinct CDR3 sequences, 20% to 25% seen once. The sequence came from a female donor with breast cancer. Some clones in this sample may be carry-over from other donors' samples. The chain has TRBV9 and TRBJ2-3, with a possible D match to TRBD2 (5 bases). The material sequenced was axillary lymph node tissue. CDR3 sequence reads: CASSTRGTTDTQYF. CDR3 DNA: TGTGCCAGCAGCACCCGGGGAACCACAGATACGCAGTATTTT.